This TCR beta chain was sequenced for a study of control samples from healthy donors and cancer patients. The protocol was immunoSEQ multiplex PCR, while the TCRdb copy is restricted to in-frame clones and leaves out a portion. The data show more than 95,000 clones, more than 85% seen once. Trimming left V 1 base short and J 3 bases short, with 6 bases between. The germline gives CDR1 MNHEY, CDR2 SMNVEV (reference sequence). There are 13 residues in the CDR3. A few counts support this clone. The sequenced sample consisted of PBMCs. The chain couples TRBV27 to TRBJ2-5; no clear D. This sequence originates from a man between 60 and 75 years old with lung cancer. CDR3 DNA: TGTGCCAGCAGTTTATATACGGAAGAGACCCAGTACTTC. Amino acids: CASSLYTEETQYF.